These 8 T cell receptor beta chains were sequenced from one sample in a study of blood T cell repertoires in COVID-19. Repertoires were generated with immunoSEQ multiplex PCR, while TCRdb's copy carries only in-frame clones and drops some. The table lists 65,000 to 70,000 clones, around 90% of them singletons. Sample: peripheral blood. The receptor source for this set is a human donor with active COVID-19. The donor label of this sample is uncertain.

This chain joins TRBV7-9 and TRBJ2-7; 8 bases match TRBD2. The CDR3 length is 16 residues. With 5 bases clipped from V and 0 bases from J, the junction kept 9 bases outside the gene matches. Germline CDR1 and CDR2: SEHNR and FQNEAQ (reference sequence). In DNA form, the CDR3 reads TGTGCCAGCAGCGGCTTTATAGCGGGAAGCTCCTACGAGCAGTACTTC. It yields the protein CASSGFIAGSSYEQYF.

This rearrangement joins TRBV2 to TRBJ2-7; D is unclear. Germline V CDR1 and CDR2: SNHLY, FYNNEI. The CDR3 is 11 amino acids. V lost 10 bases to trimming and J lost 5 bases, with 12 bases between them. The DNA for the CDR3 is TGTGCCACGACCCCAGGCCACGAGCAGTACTTC. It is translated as CATTPGHEQYF.

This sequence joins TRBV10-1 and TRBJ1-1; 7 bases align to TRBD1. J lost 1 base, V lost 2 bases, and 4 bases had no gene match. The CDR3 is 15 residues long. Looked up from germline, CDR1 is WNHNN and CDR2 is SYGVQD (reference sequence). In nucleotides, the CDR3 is TGCGCCAGCAGTGAGGCGGACAGGCCGAACACTGAAGCTTTCTTT. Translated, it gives CASSEADRPNTEAFF.

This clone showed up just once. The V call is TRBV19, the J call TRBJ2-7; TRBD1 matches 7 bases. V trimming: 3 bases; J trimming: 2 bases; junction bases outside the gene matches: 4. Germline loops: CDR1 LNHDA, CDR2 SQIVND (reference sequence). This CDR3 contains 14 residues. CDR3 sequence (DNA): TGTGCCAGTAGTATCTGGGACAGCACCTACGAGCAGTACTTC. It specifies CASSIWDSTYEQYF.

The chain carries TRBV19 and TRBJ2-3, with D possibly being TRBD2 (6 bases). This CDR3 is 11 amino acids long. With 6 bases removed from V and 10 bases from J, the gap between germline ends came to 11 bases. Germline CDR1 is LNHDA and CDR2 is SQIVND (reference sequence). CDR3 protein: CASSRWEAQYF. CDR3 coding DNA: TGTGCCAGTAGCCGGTGGGAGGCGCAGTATTTT.

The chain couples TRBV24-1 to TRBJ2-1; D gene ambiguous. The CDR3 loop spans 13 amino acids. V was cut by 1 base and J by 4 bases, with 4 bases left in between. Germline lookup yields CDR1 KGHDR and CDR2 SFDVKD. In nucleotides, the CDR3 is TGTGCCACCAGTGATTTTCAGTACAATGAGCAGTTCTTC. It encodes CATSDFQYNEQFF.

The CDR3 nucleotides read TGCGCCAGCAACGGGGGAAGGGGCCAAGAGACCCAGTACTTC. Its protein product is CASNGGRGQETQYF. This chain connects TRBV5-1 to TRBJ2-5, with D possibly being TRBD2 (6 bases). This CDR3 spans 14 amino acids. Trimming took off 6 bases at V and 1 base at J, with 13 bases between the two ends. The V gene's germline CDR1 is SGHRS and CDR2 YFSETQ.

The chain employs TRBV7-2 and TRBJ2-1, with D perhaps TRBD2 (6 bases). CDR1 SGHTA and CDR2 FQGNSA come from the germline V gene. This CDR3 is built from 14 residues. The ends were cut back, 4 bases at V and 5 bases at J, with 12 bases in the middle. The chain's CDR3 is CASSSQGLDNEQFF. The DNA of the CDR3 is TGTGCCAGCAGCTCCCAGGGACTCGACAATGAGCAGTTCTTC. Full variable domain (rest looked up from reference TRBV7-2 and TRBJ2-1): GAGVSQSPSNKVTEKGKDVELRCDPISGHTALYWYRQSLGQGLEFLIYFQGNSAPDKSGLPSDRFSAERTGGSVSTLTIQRTQQEDSAVYLCASSSQGLDNEQFFGPGTRLTVL.